A selection of T cell receptor beta chains follows, all from one sample in a study of blood T cell repertoires in COVID-19. The method was immunoSEQ multiplex PCR; TCRdb's version includes in-frame clones alone and lacks a portion of them. The table has more than 200,000 clones, about 87% seen once; the top ten hold about 1.5%. Sequenced input: PBMCs or T cells enriched from blood (not recorded which). All receptors derive from a woman aged 50 to 60 who had recovered from COVID-19. CDR3s include the opening cysteine and the closing phenylalanine or tryptophan. A D gene is named only where the DNA matches it firmly. Some rows mark clone size as missing; the rest say once, few, many or name a class of expanded clone.

D,V,J,size,CDR3,DNA
NA,TRBV5-4,TRBJ2-5,NA,CASTGDRETQYF,TGTGCCAGCACGGGGGACCGGGAGACCCAGTACTTC
TRBD1,TRBV10-3,TRBJ1-4,NA,CAISDTGEGEKLFF,TGTGCCATCAGTGACACAGGGGAAGGTGAAAAACTGTTTTTT
TRBD2,TRBV3-1/TRBV3-2,TRBJ2-7,NA,CASSQGSAGGGEQYF,TGTGCCAGCAGCCAGGGCTCGGCGGGAGGGGGCGAGCAGTACTTC
NA,TRBV3-1/TRBV3-2,TRBJ1-4,NA,CASSQAQGVNEKLFF,TGTGCCAGCAGCCAAGCACAGGGCGTAAATGAAAAACTGTTTTTT
NA,TRBV7-2,TRBJ1-5,NA,CASSSRAGNNQPQHF,TGTGCCAGCAGTAGTCGTGCGGGGAACAATCAGCCCCAGCATTTT
NA,TRBV3-1/TRBV3-2,TRBJ2-2,NA,CASSPVWGGRNTGELFF,TGTGCCAGCAGCCCGGTCTGGGGGGGGCGAAACACCGGGGAGCTGTTTTTT
NA,TRBV28,TRBJ1-5,NA,CASSLGGLDQPQHF,TGTGCCAGCAGCCTGGGGGGACTGGATCAGCCCCAGCATTTT
TRBD2,TRBV9,TRBJ2-3,NA,CASSARGAGVADTQYF,TGTGCCAGCAGCGCCCGGGGTGCGGGAGTTGCAGATACGCAGTATTTT
NA,TRBV19,TRBJ1-2,NA,CASSIAPGPYGYTF,TGTGCCAGTAGTATAGCCCCAGGGCCCTATGGCTACACCTTC
TRBD1,TRBV18,TRBJ1-2,NA,CASSPGQGQNNYGYTF,TGTGCCAGCTCACCGGGACAGGGGCAAAATAACTATGGCTACACCTTC
NA,TRBV10-3,TRBJ2-1,NA,CAISESVWRFSYNEQFF,TGTGCCATCAGTGAGTCCGTCTGGCGGTTCTCCTACAATGAGCAGTTCTTC
TRBD2,TRBV15,TRBJ2-3,NA,CATSTLTSGSSDTQYF,TGTGCCACCAGCACACTGACTAGCGGGAGTTCAGATACGCAGTATTTT
NA,TRBV5-4,TRBJ1-2,NA,CASSLIRGAKGYTF,TGTGCCAGCAGCTTGATAAGGGGCGCAAAGGGCTACACCTTC
TRBD1,TRBV5-1,TRBJ1-1,NA,CASSSKTGASNEAFF,TGCGCCAGCAGCTCCAAGACAGGGGCGTCGAATGAAGCTTTCTTT
TRBD1,TRBV7-9,TRBJ2-5,NA,CASSSGTGKETQYF,TGTGCCAGCAGTTCTGGGACAGGAAAAGAGACCCAGTACTTC
NA,TRBV2,TRBJ1-4,NA,CASSYQITNEKLFF,TGTGCCAGCAGTTATCAGATAACAAATGAAAAACTGTTTTTT
NA,TRBV30,TRBJ1-6,NA,CAWSSGFTLHF,TGTGCCTGGAGTTCCGGTTTCACCCTCCACTTT
TRBD1,TRBV4-2,TRBJ2-7,NA,CASSQEGTGGVEQYF,TGTGCCAGCAGCCAAGAAGGGACAGGGGGCGTCGAGCAGTACTTC
TRBD1,TRBV11-2,TRBJ2-2,NA,CASSLKVGDRGAGELFF,TGTGCCAGCAGCTTAAAGGTCGGAGACAGGGGCGCCGGGGAGCTGTTTTTT
NA,TRBV7-3,TRBJ2-2,once,CASSLAPANTGELFF,TGTGCCAGCAGCTTAGCGCCCGCGAACACCGGGGAGCTGTTTTTT
TRBD1,TRBV2,TRBJ1-4,NA,CASRQDRATNEKLFF,TGTGCCAGCAGACAAGACAGGGCAACTAATGAAAAACTGTTTTTT
TRBD2,TRBV19,TRBJ2-3,NA,CASSILSGTSTDTQYF,TGTGCCAGTAGTATCCTAAGCGGGACGAGCACAGATACGCAGTATTTT
NA,TRBV19,TRBJ1-5,NA,CASDQGQANQPQHF,TGTGCCAGTGACCAGGGTCAGGCCAATCAGCCCCAGCATTTT
TRBD1,TRBV25-1,TRBJ1-4,NA,CASSFTTGVKEKLFF,TGTGCCAGCAGTTTTACCACAGGGGTAAAAGAAAAACTGTTTTTT
NA,TRBV5-1,TRBJ2-3,NA,CASSFYTDTQYF,TGCGCCAGCAGCTTCTACACAGATACGCAGTATTTT